A selection of T cell receptor beta chains follows, all from one sample in a study of glioma-infiltrating T cells. TCRdb processed the multiplex PCR reads anew with MiXCR; each CDR3 protein has one entry. The sample includes about 410,000 distinct CDR3 sequences, 41% of them seen just once. The sequenced sample consisted of glioma tissue, nonneoplastic brain tissue, or PBMCs (not recorded which). Receptors were obtained from a human donor with low-grade glioma or glioblastoma, undergoing nonglioma brain surgery, or in good health (not recorded which). Each CDR3 is given with its conserved first and last residue. Each record gives: clone size, V gene, D gene, J gene, CDR3 protein, CDR3 DNA. The D gene is left open where the match is weak. Expanded clones get a size class; other rows say once, few or many, or leave the size out.

>many|TRBV27|TRBD2|TRBJ2-1
CASSSPGGKNEQFF
TGTGCCAGCAGTTCACCGGGGGGTAAAAATGAGCAGTTCTTC
>many|TRBV6-2/TRBV6-3|TRBD1|TRBJ1-2
CASATGDYGYTF
TGTGCCAGCGCAACAGGGGACTATGGCTACACCTTC
>.|TRBV20-1|.|TRBJ1-1
CSARAPGVAFF
TGCAGTGCTCGGGCCCCGGGAGTGGCTTTCTTT
>.|TRBV7-6|TRBD2|TRBJ2-1
CASSLGVRVAGVNEQFF
TGTGCCAGCAGCTTAGGAGTCAGGGTAGCGGGAGTCAATGAGCAGTTCTTC
>many|TRBV7-2|.|TRBJ2-1
CASSLISALGNEQFF
TGTGCCAGCAGCTTAATTTCGGCCCTAGGCAATGAGCAGTTCTTC
>many|TRBV6-2/TRBV6-3|.|TRBJ1-5
CASSYVSTGFQHF
TGTGCCAGCAGTTACGTATCAACAGGGTTCCAGCATTTT
>.|TRBV7-2|.|TRBJ1-6
CASSLAHGLGSPLHF
TGTGCCAGCAGCTTAGCGCATGGCTTAGGGTCACCCCTCCACTTT
>many|TRBV20-1|TRBD1|TRBJ1-6
CSARDRTGSSPLHF
TGCAGTGCTAGAGACCGGACAGGCAGTTCACCCCTCCACTTT
>few|TRBV10-3|TRBD1|TRBJ1-5
CAISARDRAVYSNQPQHF
TGTGCCATCAGTGCCCGGGACAGGGCGGTTTATAGCAATCAGCCCCAGCATTTT
>.|TRBV20-1|TRBD2|TRBJ2-1
CSARNLAGSYNEQFF
TGCAGTGCTAGAAACCTAGCGGGATCCTACAATGAGCAGTTCTTC
>.|TRBV6-1|.|TRBJ1-3
CASRGGVSGNTIYF
TGTGCCAGCAGGGGGGGGGTGTCTGGAAACACCATATATTTT
>many|TRBV6-2/TRBV6-3|.|TRBJ2-3
CASSYTDFTDTQYF
TGTGCCAGCAGTTACACCGACTTCACAGATACGCAGTATTTT
>.|TRBV28|.|TRBJ1-1
CASTQTGLGTEAFF
TGTGCCAGCACTCAAACGGGATTAGGCACTGAAGCTTTCTTT
>many|TRBV7-2|.|TRBJ2-1
CASSSAGHHEQFF
TGTGCCAGCAGCTCGGCAGGGCACCATGAGCAGTTCTTC
>once|TRBV29-1|.|TRBJ2-1
CSVGGTPYNEQFF
TGCAGCGTTGGTGGGACTCCCTACAATGAGCAGTTCTTC
>few|TRBV20-1|TRBD2|TRBJ2-3
CSATLLSGTTDTQYF
TGCAGTGCTACACTGTTGAGCGGGACGACAGATACGCAGTATTTT
>few|TRBV27|TRBD2|TRBJ2-2
CASSFLAGAHPGELFF
TGTGCCAGCAGTTTCCTAGCGGGAGCCCACCCGGGGGAGCTGTTTTTT